A single sample gave rise to the 2 T cell receptor beta chains below, sequenced in a study of blood T cell repertoires in COVID-19. Here immunoSEQ multiplex PCR was the method, and the copy in TCRdb shows in-frame clones only, minus some. Found here are a few hundred thousand clones, about four fifths of them singletons; the top ten hold over 4.5%. The sequencing sample was made of PBMCs or T cells enriched from blood (not recorded which). These receptors all stem from a woman aged 45-65 years who had recovered from COVID-19.

The chain couples TRBV5-1 to TRBJ2-1; 10 bases line up with TRBD1. V lost 3 bases and J lost 6; bases outside the gene matches: 12. This CDR3 has 17 amino acids. The germline CDR1 and CDR2 sequences are SGHRS and YFSETQ. CDR3 sequence (DNA): TGCGCCAGCAGCTCCCTGAACCCGGGACAGGGGTCCAATGAGCAGTTCTTC. Translating it yields CASSSLNPGQGSNEQFF.

This chain links TRBV5-5 with TRBJ1-1; 7 positions agree with TRBD1. The V segment lost 3 bases and the J segment 0 bases; nucleotides outside the gene matches: 5. This CDR3 spans 15 amino acids. Germline CDR1 SGHKS, CDR2 YYEKEE (reference sequence). The CDR3 sequence is CASSWGQTMNTEAFF. The CDR3 nucleotides are TGTGCCAGCAGCTGGGGACAGACCATGAACACTGAAGCTTTCTTT.